The 12 T cell receptor beta chains in this list originate from one sample, sequenced in a study of T-cell memory formation after mild COVID-19. TCRdb re-called the 5' RACE reads through MiXCR, storing one row per CDR3 protein. The sample has under 300,000 distinct CDR3 sequences; 7% to 10% are singletons. Sequenced: PBMCs or a T cell subset sorted from them (not recorded which). These receptors all stem from a man younger than 30 who had mild COVID-19 (a few samples of this study predate the infection). Cell type and time point are not known.

This chain uses TRBV6-4 with TRBJ2-3; maybe TRBD2 (6 bases). Germline V CDR1 and CDR2: MRHNA, SNTAGT. CDR3 length equals 16 residues. Deletions cut 2 bases from V and 0 bases from J, with 12 bases between. The CDR3 region is CASSDGMGGSTDTQYF. Written as DNA, the CDR3 is TGTGCCAGCAGTGACGGGATGGGAGGTAGCACAGATACGCAGTATTTT.

The V and J genes are TRBV7-9 and TRBJ1-3, with unresolved D. This CDR3 is 14 amino acids long. Deletions cut 5 bases from V and 0 bases from J, with 8 bases between. Germline CDR1 SEHNR, CDR2 FQNEAQ (reference sequence). The DNA for the CDR3 is TGTGCCAGCAGCCCAGATCTCTCTGGAAACACCATATATTTT. This codes for CASSPDLSGNTIYF. Together with reference TRBV7-9 and TRBJ1-3, the CDR3 gives the full variable domain: DTGVSQNPRHKITKRGQNVTFRCDPISEHNRLYWYRQTLGQGPEFLTYFQNEAQLEKSRLLSDRFSAERPKGSFSTLEIQRTEQGDSAMYLCASSPDLSGNTIYFGEGSWLTVV.

This sequence joins TRBV20-1 and TRBJ2-3; 11 bases align to TRBD2. This CDR3 spans 15 amino acids. Germline lookup yields CDR1 DFQATT and CDR2 SNEGSKA (reference sequence). Trimming removed 3 bases from V and 1 base from J; junction bases left unmatched: 3. The CDR3 sequence is CSASLAGGGTDTQYF. The CDR3 DNA is TGCAGTGCTAGCCTAGCGGGGGGTGGCACAGATACGCAGTATTTT.

Many counts were recorded for this clonotype. The rearrangement uses TRBV7-2 and TRBJ1-1, with D uncertain. The CDR3 is made up of 11 amino acids. Trimming shortened V by 5 bases and J by 3 bases, and 4 bases separated the two germline ends. Germline V CDR1 and CDR2: SGHTA, FQGNSA. The DNA of the CDR3 is TGTGCCAGCAGCCCGTACACTGAAGCTTTCTTT. This encodes CASSPYTEAFF.

The sample holds many counts of this clonotype. V gene TRBV5-6 combines with J gene TRBJ2-5; 7 bases align to TRBD1. Germline trimming cut 4 bases from V and 4 bases from J; bases unmatched to any gene: 10. The CDR3 spans 15 residues. Germline lookup yields CDR1 SGHDT and CDR2 YYEEEE. CDR3 bases: TGTGCCAGCAGCGCCGAGACAGGGAGTGGAGAGACCCAGTACTTC. Its protein is CASSAETGSGETQYF.

This clonotype appeared many times. The chain links TRBV15 to TRBJ2-3; 10 bases line up with TRBD2. Losses at the gene ends were 5 bases for V and 5 bases for J; bases not matched to a gene: 13. The CDR3 is 17 amino acids. Germline V CDR1 and CDR2: LNHNV, YYDKDF (reference sequence). CDR3 sequence: CATSSTPLAGELDTQYF. As DNA, the CDR3 is TGTGCCACCAGCTCCACCCCCCTAGCGGGGGAATTAGATACGCAGTATTTT.

This clonotype has more than one count but fewer than ten. This chain uses TRBV20-1 with TRBJ1-5, with 9 nucleotides matching TRBD1. This CDR3 is built from 14 residues. Germline V CDR1 and CDR2: DFQATT, SNEGSKA (reference sequence). The ends lost 6 bases at V and 11 bases at J; junction bases unmatched: 14. DNA for the CDR3: TGCAGTGCCGCCTCGGGACAGGGAATACGGTCCCAGCATTTT. Residues: CSAASGQGIRSQHF.

This clonotype was detected a few times. The chain couples TRBV20-1 to TRBJ1-2; a possible D gene is TRBD1 (6 bases). The V end was cut by 1 base, the J end by 8 bases, with 11 bases between. This CDR3 has 12 amino acids. CDR1 is DFQATT and CDR2 is SNEGSKA in the germline V gene (reference sequence). In DNA, the CDR3 is TGCAGTGCTAGAGTGGGGGCGTGGGGCTACACCTTC. It specifies CSARVGAWGYTF.

This chain connects TRBV6-4 to TRBJ1-6; TRBD1 aligns across 10 bases. From germline, CDR1 is MRHNA and CDR2 SNTAGT. The CDR3 totals 16 residues. After removal of 3 bases from V and 7 bases from J, the junction contained 6 bases not matched to a gene. The chain's CDR3 is CASSEQPGQGNSPLHF. CDR3 coding DNA: TGTGCCAGCAGTGAGCAGCCGGGACAGGGGAATTCACCCCTCCACTTT.

This clonotype was detected many times. V and J are TRBV7-9 and TRBJ2-5, with D possibly matching TRBD2 (6 bases). CDR3 length: 12 residues. The germline V gene encodes CDR1 SEHNR and CDR2 FQNEAQ (reference sequence). Trimming pared 5 bases from V and 5 bases from J, leaving 9 bases between. CDR3 protein: CASSLGSETQYF. The CDR3 DNA reads TGTGCCAGCAGCCTCGGGAGCGAGACCCAGTACTTC.

The rearrangement uses TRBV12-3 or TRBV12-4 and TRBJ2-1; 8 bases are shared with TRBD1. This CDR3 contains 15 residues. The trim removed 5 bases at V and 6 bases at J, leaving 9 bases unmatched. CDR3 in amino acids: CASSPFGQGTNEQFF. In DNA, the CDR3 is TGTGCCAGCAGTCCTTTCGGACAGGGTACCAATGAGCAGTTCTTC.

This clonotype was counted only a few times. The rearrangement joins TRBV10-3 to TRBJ1-1, with unresolved D. Trimming cost V 7 bases and J 2 bases, with 14 bases left between them. From germline, CDR1 is ENHRY and CDR2 SYGVKD. CDR3 length: 14 amino acids. CDR3: CAITRTGFNTEAFF. The DNA of the CDR3 is TGTGCCATCACTCGGACCGGATTCAACACTGAAGCTTTCTTT.